This TCR beta chain was retrieved from a study of T cells in women clearing cervical HPV infection (dated by TCRdb to 2017 to 2018). Study-wide context: The cases were 20 to 25 women with histologically confirmed HPV16-related CIN3 or worse, and 2 of these cases were invasive cancers. Cases had a median age of almost 35 years and controls had a median age of around 40, with no significant differences in baseline characteristics. This exploratory proof-of-principle case-control study, nested within the Guanacaste HPV Natural History Study in Costa Rica, compared TCR repertoires among women with different cervical HPV16 outcomes. The parent cohort enrolled 10,000 or so women aged 18 or older in Guanacaste, Costa Rica, during about 1993 to 1994 and followed them for about 7 years. For cases, the median interval between lesion detection and blood sampling was about 140 days, with an interquartile range of roughly 90 to 200 days. Quality controls consisted of five blinded duplicates per group, for a total of about 60 samples made up of approximately 50 participants and about ten replicates. Since only a few of the women had HLA typing available, the possibility that HLA type was acting as a confounder could not be ruled out. Blood from cases was drawn at the visit where the lesion was first identified, while blood from controls was drawn once the infection was no longer detected. Cases and controls were matched on year of sample collection and on age within five years. Controls were around 24 women whose single incident HPV16 infection cleared within 12 months without precancer or cancer developing. The investigation overall reported the following: The cross-sectional design could not show whether the associations came before the infection or were a result of it, and neither effector/memory subsets nor HPV-specific T cells were isolated. TCR repertoire richness was significantly higher in CIN3+ cases than in controls across sequencing depths, while evenness did not differ. Lower TRBV6-7 relative abundance was observed in cases than in controls (roughly 0.12% versus 0.15%; Bonferroni P = 0.0008). T-cell numbers per sample were unknown, so richness differences could reflect varying T-cell content rather than repertoire biology. Random forest classifiers that combined richness and V gene abundances separated cases from controls with an estimated AUC of 0.8 to 0.85.

Every participant had a single incident cervical HPV16 infection, and women with prevalent HPV16 infections were excluded. Cervical HPV DNA was detected with MY09/MY11 PCR, and genotyping was done with dot-blot hybridization. Approximately 15 mL of heparinized blood were centrifuged, and the buffy coat was aliquoted, frozen at -30°C, then stored at -80°C. QIAGEN kits were used to extract genomic DNA from the buffy coat specimens. The CDR3, from cysteine to phenylalanine, totals 16 residues. Shown are 39 bases from within the CDR3, in frame from base 1. The germline V gene encodes CDR1 KGHSH and CDR2 LQKENI. V is trimmed back by 2 bases and J by 4 bases, and the junction contains 5 bases that no gene match accounts for. TCR beta CDR3 regions were amplified by multiplex PCR using the immunoSEQ assay from an average of about 1,200 ng genomic DNA per sample. The assay corrected primer bias using a complete synthetic TCR repertoire to establish an amplification baseline. The amplicons were sequenced on the Illumina platform. The source study handled its data this way. Sequences were error-corrected by clustering with frequency ratios and a modified nearest-neighbor algorithm, then analyzed in the immunoSEQ Analyzer with IMGT gene definitions. At each rarefaction depth, TCR richness and evenness were averaged across 20 rarefaction repeats, and samples with fewer sequences than that depth were excluded. Wilcoxon rank sum tests with FDR correction were used to compare V, D and J gene relative abundances between the groups. An intraclass correlation of 90% to 97% for TCR richness and an average of about 80% across about 66 gene segments were obtained from the blinded duplicates. TCRdb took this table from immuneACCESS and kept in-frame rearrangements with V and J called. Such tables lack part of the clones; where checked against another copy, unresolved V genes explain under half of the gap, and the rest is unexplained. V, J and clone size are taken as reported in that table, and D and trimming were inferred from the DNA itself. The sample table includes 30,000 or so clones. The ten largest make up around 9.2% of the sample.

Concerning this clone: It has no known antigen specificity. Read sequence stops 3 residues before the CDR3 end, and the germline J gene provides the missing end.

The receptor was isolated from a woman between 18 and 69 years old with a cervical HPV16 infection that either progressed to CIN3+ or cleared (not recorded which). The sample taken for sequencing was blood buffy coat. Rearrangement joined TRBV18 to TRBJ2-5, and TRBD2 matches 12 of the central bases. The part of the CDR3 DNA that was read is TGTGCCAGCTCACCAAGACTAGCGGGAGATAGAGAGACC. It translates as CASSPRLAGDRET. The full CDR3 is CASSPRLAGDRETQYF.